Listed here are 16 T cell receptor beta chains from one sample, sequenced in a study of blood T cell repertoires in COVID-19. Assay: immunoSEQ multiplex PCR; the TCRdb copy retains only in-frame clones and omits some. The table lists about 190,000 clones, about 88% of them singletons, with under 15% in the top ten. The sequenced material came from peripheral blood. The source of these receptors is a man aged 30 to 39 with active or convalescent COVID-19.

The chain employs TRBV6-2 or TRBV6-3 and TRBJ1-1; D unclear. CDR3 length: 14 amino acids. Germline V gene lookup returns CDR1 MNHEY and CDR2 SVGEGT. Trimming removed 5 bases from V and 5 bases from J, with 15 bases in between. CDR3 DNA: TGTGCCAGCAGTCCCCTCCGGGTGGAGACTGAAGCTTTCTTT. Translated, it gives CASSPLRVETEAFF.

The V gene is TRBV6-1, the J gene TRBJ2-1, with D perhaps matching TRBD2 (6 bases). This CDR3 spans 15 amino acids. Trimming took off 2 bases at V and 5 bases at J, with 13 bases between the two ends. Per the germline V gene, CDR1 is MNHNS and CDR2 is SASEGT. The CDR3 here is CASSEYMEGNNEQFF. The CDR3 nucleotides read TGTGCCAGCAGTGAATATATGGAGGGGAACAATGAGCAGTTCTTC.

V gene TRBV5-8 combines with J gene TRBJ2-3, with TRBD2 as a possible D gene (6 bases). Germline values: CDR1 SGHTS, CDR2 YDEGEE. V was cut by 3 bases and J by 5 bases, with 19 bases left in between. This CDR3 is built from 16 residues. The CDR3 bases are TGTGCCAGCAGCTCCTACGGGGGTTGGGCCCAAGATACGCAGTATTTT. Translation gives CASSSYGGWAQDTQYF.

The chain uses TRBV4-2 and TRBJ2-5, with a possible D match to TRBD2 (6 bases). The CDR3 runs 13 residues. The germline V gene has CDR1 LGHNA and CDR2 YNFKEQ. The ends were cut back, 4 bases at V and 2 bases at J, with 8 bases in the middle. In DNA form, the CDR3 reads TGTGCCAGCAGCCTGGGAGGTCAAGAGACCCAGTACTTC. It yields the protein CASSLGGQETQYF.

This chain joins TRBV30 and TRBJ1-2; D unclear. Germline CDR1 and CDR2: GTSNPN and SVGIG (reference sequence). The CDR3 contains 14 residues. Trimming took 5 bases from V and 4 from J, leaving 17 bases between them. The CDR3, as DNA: TGTGCCTGGGCGATACATGGTTACCGCTATGGCTACACCTTC. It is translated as CAWAIHGYRYGYTF.

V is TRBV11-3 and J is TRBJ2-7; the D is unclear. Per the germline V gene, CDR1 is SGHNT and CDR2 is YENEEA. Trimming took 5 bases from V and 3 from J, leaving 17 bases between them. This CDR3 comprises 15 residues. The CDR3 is CASSPWAVVSYEQYF. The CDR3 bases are TGTGCCAGCAGCCCATGGGCCGTCGTCAGCTACGAGCAGTACTTC.

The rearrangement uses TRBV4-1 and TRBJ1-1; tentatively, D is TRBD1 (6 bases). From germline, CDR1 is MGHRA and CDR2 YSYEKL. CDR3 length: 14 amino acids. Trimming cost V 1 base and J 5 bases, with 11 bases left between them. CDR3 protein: CASSQVQGQTEAFF. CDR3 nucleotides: TGCGCCAGCAGCCAAGTCCAGGGGCAAACTGAAGCTTTCTTT.

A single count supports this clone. CDR3 protein: CAWSPDRHEQYF. In nucleotides, the CDR3 is TGTGCCTGGAGCCCAGACAGACACGAGCAGTACTTC. The chain has TRBV30 and TRBJ2-7, with D possibly matching TRBD1 (5 bases). Trimming took off 3 bases at V and 5 bases at J, with 11 bases between the two ends. This CDR3 has 12 amino acids. The germline V gene has CDR1 GTSNPN and CDR2 SVGIG (reference sequence). Complete variable domain (other parts from reference TRBV30 and TRBJ2-7): SQTIHQWPATLVQPVGSPLSLECTVEGTSNPNLYWYRQAAGRGLQLLFYSVGIGQISSEVPQNLSASRPQDRQFILSSKKLLLSDSGFYLCAWSPDRHEQYFGPGTRLTVT.

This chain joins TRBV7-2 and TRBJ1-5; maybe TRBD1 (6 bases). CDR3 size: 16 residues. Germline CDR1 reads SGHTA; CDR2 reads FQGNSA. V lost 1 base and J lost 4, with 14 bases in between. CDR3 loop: CASSLVWGPNNQPQHF. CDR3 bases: TGTGCCAGCAGCTTAGTTTGGGGGCCCAATAATCAGCCCCAGCATTTT.

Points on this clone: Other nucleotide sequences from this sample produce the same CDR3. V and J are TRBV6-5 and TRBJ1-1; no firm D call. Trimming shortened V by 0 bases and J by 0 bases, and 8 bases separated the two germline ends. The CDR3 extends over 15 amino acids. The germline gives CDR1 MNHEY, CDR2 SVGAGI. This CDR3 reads CASSYSADLNTEAFF. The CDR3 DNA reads TGTGCCAGCAGTTACTCTGCAGATTTGAACACTGAAGCTTTCTTT.

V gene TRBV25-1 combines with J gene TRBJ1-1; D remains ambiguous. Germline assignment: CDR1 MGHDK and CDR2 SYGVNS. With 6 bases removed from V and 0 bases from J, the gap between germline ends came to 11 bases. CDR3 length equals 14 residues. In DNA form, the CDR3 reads TGTGCCAGCAGCAGACTGGAAATGAACACTGAAGCTTTCTTT. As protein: CASSRLEMNTEAFF. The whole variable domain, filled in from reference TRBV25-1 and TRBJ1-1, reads EADIYQTPRYLVIGTGKKITLECSQTMGHDKMYWYQQDPGMELHLIHYSYGVNSTEKGDLSSESTVSRIRTEHFPLTLESARPSHTSQYLCASSRLEMNTEAFFGQGTRLTVV.

The CDR3 coding sequence is TGTGCCAGCAGCCAAGAAGCGACAGGTGTGTACAATGAGCAGTTCTTC. Its translation: CASSQEATGVYNEQFF. The chain uses TRBV3-1 (or the pseudogene TRBV3-2) and TRBJ2-1, with D maybe TRBD1 (6 bases). This CDR3 has 16 amino acids. V shed 0 bases and J shed 4 bases, with 13 bases lying between them. The V gene's germline CDR1 is LGHDT and CDR2 YNNKEL (reference sequence).

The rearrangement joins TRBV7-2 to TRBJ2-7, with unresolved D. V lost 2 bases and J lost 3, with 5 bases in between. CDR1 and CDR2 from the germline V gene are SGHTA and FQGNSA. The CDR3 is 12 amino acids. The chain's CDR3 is CASSLLNYEQYF. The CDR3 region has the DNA TGTGCCAGCAGCTTATTAAACTACGAGCAGTACTTC.

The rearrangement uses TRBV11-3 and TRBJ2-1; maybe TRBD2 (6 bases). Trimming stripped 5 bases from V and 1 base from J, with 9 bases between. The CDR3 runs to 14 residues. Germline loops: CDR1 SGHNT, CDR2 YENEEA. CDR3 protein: CASSPGGSYNEQFF. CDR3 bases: TGTGCCAGCAGCCCCGGGGGATCCTACAATGAGCAGTTCTTC.

The CDR3: CASSPRDRDPGELFF. In DNA form, the CDR3 reads TGTGCCAGCAGCCCCCGGGACAGGGACCCCGGGGAGCTGTTTTTT. J is TRBJ2-2 and V is TRBV6-5; 9 nucleotides line up with TRBD1. CDR1 and CDR2 from the germline V gene are MNHEY and SVGAGI. Losses at the gene ends were 6 bases for V and 6 bases for J; bases not matched to a gene: 8. The CDR3 is 15 amino acids.

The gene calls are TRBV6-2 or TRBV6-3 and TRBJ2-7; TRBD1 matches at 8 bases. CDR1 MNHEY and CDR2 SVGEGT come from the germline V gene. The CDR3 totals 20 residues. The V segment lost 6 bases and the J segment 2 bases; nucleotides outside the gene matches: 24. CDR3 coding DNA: TGTGCCAGCAGCCAACGGTTCGGACAGGGTCGTTCCGGAGGTACCTACGAGCAGTACTTC. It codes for CASSQRFGQGRSGGTYEQYF.